Presented here are 18 T cell receptor beta chains from one specimen sequenced in a study of cytomegalovirus exposure and HLA in healthy donors. With 60 Vbeta and 13 Jbeta primers, the PCR was carried out. Method: immunoSEQ multiplex PCR; TCRdb's copy keeps in-frame clones and lacks some. Among approximately 100,000 clones listed, 60% to 85% were seen once. The sequenced sample was PBMCs. The receptors derive from a woman aged 40-49 years in good health and CMV-seronegative.

The rearrangement links TRBV7-9 to TRBJ2-1, with 12 bases lining up with TRBD2. This CDR3 is built from 16 residues. The V gene's germline CDR1 is SEHNR and CDR2 FQNEAQ (reference sequence). V shed 5 bases, J shed 4 bases, and the junction held 6 bases outside the gene matches. The chain's CDR3 is CASSTSLAGGYNEQFF. The CDR3 DNA reads TGTGCCAGCAGCACCTCACTAGCGGGGGGTTACAATGAGCAGTTCTTC.

This chain uses TRBV4-3 with TRBJ2-7; 7 bases map to TRBD2. Germline V gene sequence: CDR1 LGHNA, CDR2 YSLEER. Unmatched junction bases numbered 8, after V lost 0 bases and J lost 3 bases. The CDR3 runs to 16 residues. For the CDR3, the DNA is TGCGCCAGCAGCCAAGAGACGGGGGGATCGTACTACGAGCAGTACTTC. It is translated as CASSQETGGSYYEQYF.

The chain carries TRBV19 and TRBJ1-1, with 9 bases lining up with TRBD1. J gave up 0 bases and V 8 bases, and 4 bases lay outside the gene matches. Germline assignment: CDR1 LNHDA and CDR2 SQIVND (reference sequence). The CDR3 runs to 14 residues. The CDR3 coding sequence is TGTGCCAGTGAGGACAGGGGAATGAACACTGAAGCTTTCTTT. This gives the protein CASEDRGMNTEAFF.

The rearrangement links TRBV29-1 to TRBJ2-3, with D possibly being TRBD2 (5 bases). The germline CDR1 and CDR2 sequences are SQVTM and ANQGSEA. CDR3 length: 13 residues. Trimming took 7 bases from V and 5 from J, leaving 16 bases between them. The CDR3 protein is CSAAVGREDTQYF. CDR3 coding DNA: TGCAGCGCCGCAGTCGGACGGGAAGATACGCAGTATTTT.

The chain employs TRBV10-2 and TRBJ2-1; 9 bases match TRBD2. From germline, CDR1 is WSHSY and CDR2 SAAADI. The CDR3 runs to 14 residues. Trimming cost V 8 bases and J 12 bases; bases outside gene matches: 14. The CDR3 region is CASLRAGGPVGQFF. The CDR3 DNA reads as TGCGCCAGCCTCCGTGCGGGGGGGCCGGTGGGGCAGTTCTTC.

This clone was seen only a few times. The chain carries TRBV29-1 and TRBJ1-2; no reliable D call. Germline CDR1 and CDR2: SQVTM and ANQGSEA. Trimming removed 7 bases at V and 4 bases at J, with 16 bases between. This CDR3 is built from 13 residues. CDR3 DNA sequence: TGCAGCGCCAATTCCGCAGGAGGCTATGGCTACACCTTC. It yields the protein CSANSAGGYGYTF.

This clone was counted a few times. The chain carries TRBV2 and TRBJ2-3, with D possibly TRBD2 on 5 matching bases. CDR1 is SNHLY, CDR2 FYNNEI, per germline. Between the trimmed V and J ends, which lost 6 bases and 1 base, there was a span of 11 bases. CDR3 length equals 14 residues. The CDR3 loop is CASRILVGTDTQYF. The DNA of the CDR3 is TGTGCCAGCAGAATACTAGTGGGCACAGATACGCAGTATTTT.

The rearrangement joins TRBV11-2 to TRBJ2-7, with D uncertain. V lost 4 bases to trimming and J lost 0 bases, with 16 bases between them. Germline values: CDR1 SGHAT, CDR2 FQNNGV. There are 16 residues in the CDR3. CDR3 DNA: TGTGCCAGCAGCTCCACGACTGCTTTAAGCTCCTACGAGCAGTACTTC. This translates into CASSSTTALSSYEQYF.

This chain connects TRBV5-1 to TRBJ2-1; a weak D match, TRBD1 (5 bases). Germline V lookup: CDR1 SGHRS, CDR2 YFSETQ. The V gene lost 4 bases and the J gene lost 0 bases, with 11 bases spanning the gap. CDR3 length equals 15 residues. The CDR3 here is CASSPYQGSYNEQFF. The DNA of the CDR3 is TGCGCCAGCAGCCCGTACCAGGGCTCCTACAATGAGCAGTTCTTC.

This chain joins TRBV4-1 and TRBJ2-7; 11 positions match TRBD2. Germline loops: CDR1 MGHRA, CDR2 YSYEKL. The CDR3 consists of 17 residues. V trimming: 4 bases; J trimming: 3 bases; junction bases outside the gene matches: 11. The CDR3 bases are TGCGCCAGCAGCCTAGGGGTACTAGCGGGGGCCTACTACGAGCAGTACTTC. It codes for CASSLGVLAGAYYEQYF.

This clone was seen a single time. The J gene is TRBJ1-1, the V gene TRBV5-4; D is possibly TRBD1 (6 bases). V was trimmed by 4 bases and J by 5 bases, leaving 18 bases between them. Germline V gene lookup returns CDR1 SGHNT and CDR2 YYREEE (reference sequence). The CDR3 has 15 amino acids. The CDR3 DNA is TGTGCCAGCAGCCCAGGAAAGACAGGAAATACTGAAGCTTTCTTT. It encodes CASSPGKTGNTEAFF. Based on the CDR3 plus reference TRBV5-4 and TRBJ1-1, the full variable domain is ETGVTQSPTHLIKTRGQQVTLRCSSQSGHNTVSWYQQALGQGPQFIFQYYREEENGRGNFPPRFSGLQFPNYSSELNVNALELDDSALYLCASSPGKTGNTEAFFGQGTRLTVV.

This chain links TRBV30 with TRBJ1-2, with 7 bases fitting TRBD1. Germline loops: CDR1 GTSNPN, CDR2 SVGIG (reference sequence). This CDR3 region has 14 residues. V lost 2 bases and J lost 5; bases outside the gene matches: 8. CDR3 coding DNA: TGTGCCTGGAGTAATTCGAGGACAGGTTATGGCTACACCTTC. Its translation is CAWSNSRTGYGYTF.

This clone was recorded a few times. This chain links TRBV6-6 with TRBJ1-5; 8 bases agree with TRBD1. The CDR3 length is 16 residues. V lost 3 bases to trimming and J lost 7 bases; unmatched junction nucleotides: 11. Per the germline V gene, CDR1 is MNHNY and CDR2 is SVGAGI (reference sequence). The CDR3: CASSYSGQAKYQPQHF. The CDR3 bases are TGTGCCAGCAGTTATTCGGGACAGGCAAAGTACCAGCCCCAGCATTTT.

This clone turned up a few times. The V call is TRBV11-2, the J call TRBJ1-2; TRBD1 agrees at 7 bases. Trimming took 5 bases from V and 5 from J; bases not matched to a gene: 11. The CDR3 is made up of 15 amino acids. Germline lookup yields CDR1 SGHAT and CDR2 FQNNGV. CDR3 in DNA: TGTGCCAGCAGCCCCACTGGGCAGGGGGAATATGGCTACACCTTC. Its protein product is CASSPTGQGEYGYTF.

The genes are TRBV7-2 and TRBJ1-3; possible D gene TRBD1, 6 bases. Per the germline V gene, CDR1 is SGHTA and CDR2 is FQGNSA. The CDR3 contains 15 residues. Trimming cost V 2 bases and J 10 bases, with 18 bases left between them. The CDR3 DNA follows: TGTGCCAGCAGCTTAAAGGCAGGGTTCCAGGGGACCATATATTTT. Protein product: CASSLKAGFQGTIYF.

In the case of this clone: Within the sample, other DNA sequences also encode this same CDR3. The rearrangement joins TRBV7-2 to TRBJ1-1, with D uncertain. Trimming cost V 1 base and J 11 bases, with 20 bases left between them. This CDR3 comprises 15 residues. The germline CDR1 and CDR2 sequences are SGHTA and FQGNSA. The CDR3 DNA reads TGTGCCAGCAGCTTAGGTCTTGGCAGCACTACTAGGGCTTTCTTT. Translation: CASSLGLGSTTRAFF.

The V call is TRBV7-9, the J call TRBJ2-5, with D perhaps TRBD1 (5 bases). Trimming pared 6 bases from V and 2 bases from J, leaving 16 bases between. Looked up from germline, CDR1 is SEHNR and CDR2 is FQNEAQ (reference sequence). The CDR3 length is 15 residues. The CDR3 loop is CASSFQLGPQETQYF. CDR3 bases: TGTGCCAGCAGTTTCCAGTTGGGGCCGCAAGAGACCCAGTACTTC.

The V gene is TRBV13, the J gene TRBJ1-6; 11 nucleotides line up with TRBD1. This CDR3 has 18 residues. Germline V lookup: CDR1 PRHDT, CDR2 FYEKMQ (reference sequence). The ends lost 1 base at V and 9 bases at J; junction bases unmatched: 11. This CDR3 is CASSLVRTGGPSISPLHF. As DNA, the CDR3 is TGTGCCAGCAGCTTAGTTCGGACAGGGGGCCCTTCAATTTCACCCCTCCACTTT.